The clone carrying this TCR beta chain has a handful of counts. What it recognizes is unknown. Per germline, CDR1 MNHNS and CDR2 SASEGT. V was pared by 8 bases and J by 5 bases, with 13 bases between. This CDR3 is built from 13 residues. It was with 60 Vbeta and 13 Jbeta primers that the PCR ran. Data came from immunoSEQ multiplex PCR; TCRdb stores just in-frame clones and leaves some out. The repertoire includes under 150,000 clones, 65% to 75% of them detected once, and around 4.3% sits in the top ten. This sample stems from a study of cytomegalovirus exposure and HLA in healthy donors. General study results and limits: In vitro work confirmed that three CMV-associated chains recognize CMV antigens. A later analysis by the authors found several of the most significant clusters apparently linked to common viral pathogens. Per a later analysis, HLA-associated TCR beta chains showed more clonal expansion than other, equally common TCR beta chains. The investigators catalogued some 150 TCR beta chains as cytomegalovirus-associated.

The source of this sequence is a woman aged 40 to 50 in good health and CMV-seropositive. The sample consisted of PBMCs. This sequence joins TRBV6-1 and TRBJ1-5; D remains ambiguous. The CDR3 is CASREFRDQPQHF. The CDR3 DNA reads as TGTGCCAGCCGGGAATTCCGGGATCAGCCCCAGCATTTT.